This T cell receptor (beta chain) was profiled in a study of spatial heterogeneity in lung cancer. Whole-study context: The average appearance count of each unique TCR and UMI combination in raw reads was more than ten.

MiXCR, applied by TCRdb to the 5' RACE reads, yields one record per CDR3 protein. The profile shows tens of thousands of distinct CDR3 sequences, 10% to 15% of them singletons. This clonotype was seen only a few times. V was clipped by 4 bases and J by 4 bases; unmatched bases: 6. In germline, CDR1 is SGDLS, CDR2 YYNGEE. The CDR3 runs 14 residues. Regarding time point: sample taken at primary tumor resection. Sequencing was performed on whole RNA extracted from tumor and nontumor lung tissue, or from frozen PBMC, and the material was left unsorted. Patients with untreated early-stage non-small cell lung cancer, numbering roughly 69, were the donors.

This sequence was found in a male donor with early-stage non-small cell lung cancer. The chain carries TRBV9 and TRBJ1-1; TRBD1 aligns across 8 bases. The sample in question was PBMCs, obtained at surgery. The CDR3 sequence is CASSPYDRGTEAFF. DNA for the CDR3: TGTGCCAGCAGCCCGTATGACAGGGGCACTGAAGCTTTCTTT.